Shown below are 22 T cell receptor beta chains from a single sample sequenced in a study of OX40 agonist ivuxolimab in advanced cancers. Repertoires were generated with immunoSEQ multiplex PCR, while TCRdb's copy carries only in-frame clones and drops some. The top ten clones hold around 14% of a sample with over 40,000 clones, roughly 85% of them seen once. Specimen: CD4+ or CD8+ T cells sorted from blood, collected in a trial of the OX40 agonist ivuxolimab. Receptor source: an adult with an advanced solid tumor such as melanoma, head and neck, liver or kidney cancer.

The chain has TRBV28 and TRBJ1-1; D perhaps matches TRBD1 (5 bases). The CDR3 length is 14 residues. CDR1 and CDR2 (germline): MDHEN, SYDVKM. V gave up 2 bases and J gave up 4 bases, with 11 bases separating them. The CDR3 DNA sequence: TGTGCCAGCAGTTTACCGCGGGGCCTCACTGAAGCTTTCTTT. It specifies CASSLPRGLTEAFF.

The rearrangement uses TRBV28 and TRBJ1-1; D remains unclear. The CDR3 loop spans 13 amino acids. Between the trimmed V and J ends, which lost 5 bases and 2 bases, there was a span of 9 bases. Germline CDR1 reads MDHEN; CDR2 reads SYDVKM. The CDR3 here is CASSLNRNTEAFF. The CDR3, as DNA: TGTGCCAGCAGTCTCAATAGAAACACTGAAGCTTTCTTT. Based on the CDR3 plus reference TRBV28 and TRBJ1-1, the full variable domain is DVKVTQSSRYLVKRTGEKVFLECVQDMDHENMFWYRQDPGLGLRLIYFSYDVKMKEKGDIPEGYSVSREKKERFSLILESASTNQTSMYLCASSLNRNTEAFFGQGTRLTVV.

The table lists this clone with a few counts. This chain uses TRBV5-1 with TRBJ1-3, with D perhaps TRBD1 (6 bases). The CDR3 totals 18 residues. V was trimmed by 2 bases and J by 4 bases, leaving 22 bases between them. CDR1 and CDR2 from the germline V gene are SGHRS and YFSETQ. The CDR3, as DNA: TGCGCCAGCAGCTTTTTAGGGCTGGTGGGGGGGCCAGGAAACACCATATATTTT. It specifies CASSFLGLVGGPGNTIYF.

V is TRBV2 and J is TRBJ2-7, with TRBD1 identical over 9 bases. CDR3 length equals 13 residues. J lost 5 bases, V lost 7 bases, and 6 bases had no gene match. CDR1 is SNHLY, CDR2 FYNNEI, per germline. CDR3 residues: CASTRDRVHEQYF. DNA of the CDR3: TGTGCCAGCACCCGGGACAGGGTCCACGAGCAGTACTTC.

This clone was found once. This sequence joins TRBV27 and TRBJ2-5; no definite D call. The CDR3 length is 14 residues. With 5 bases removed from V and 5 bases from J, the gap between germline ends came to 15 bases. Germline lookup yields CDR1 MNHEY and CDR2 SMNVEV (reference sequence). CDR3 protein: CASSPTGPRETQYF. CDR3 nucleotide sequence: TGTGCCAGCAGTCCCACCGGGCCCAGGGAGACCCAGTACTTC.

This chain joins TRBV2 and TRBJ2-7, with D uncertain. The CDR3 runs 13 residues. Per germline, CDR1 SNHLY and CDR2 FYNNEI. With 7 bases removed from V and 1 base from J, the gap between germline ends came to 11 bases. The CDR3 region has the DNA TGTGCCAGCAAACCAAAGTATTCCTACGAGCAGTACTTC. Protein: CASKPKYSYEQYF.

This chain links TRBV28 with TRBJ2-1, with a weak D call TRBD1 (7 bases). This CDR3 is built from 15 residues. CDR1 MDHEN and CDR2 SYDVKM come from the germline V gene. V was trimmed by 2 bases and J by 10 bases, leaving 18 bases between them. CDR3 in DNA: TGTGCCAGCAGTTTAGGGACAGCGGACCGGGGGGAGCAGTTCTTC. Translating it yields CASSLGTADRGEQFF.

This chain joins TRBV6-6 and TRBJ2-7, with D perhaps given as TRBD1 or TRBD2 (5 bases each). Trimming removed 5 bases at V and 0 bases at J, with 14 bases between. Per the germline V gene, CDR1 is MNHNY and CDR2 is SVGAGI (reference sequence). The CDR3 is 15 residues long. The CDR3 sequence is CASSRGRLNSYEQYF. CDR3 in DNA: TGTGCCAGCAGTAGGGGACGCCTAAACTCCTACGAGCAGTACTTC.

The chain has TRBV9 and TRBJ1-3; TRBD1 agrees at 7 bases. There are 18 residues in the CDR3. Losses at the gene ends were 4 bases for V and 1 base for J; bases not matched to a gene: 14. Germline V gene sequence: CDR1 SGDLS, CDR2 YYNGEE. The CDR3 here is CASSPQTGFFQSGNTIYF. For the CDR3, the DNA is TGTGCCAGCAGCCCCCAGACAGGGTTTTTTCAATCTGGAAACACCATATATTTT.

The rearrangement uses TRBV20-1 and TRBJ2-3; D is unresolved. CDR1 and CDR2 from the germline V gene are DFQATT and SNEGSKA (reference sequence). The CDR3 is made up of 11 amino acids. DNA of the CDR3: TGCAGCGAAACCGCCCGGGATACGCAGTATTTT. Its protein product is CSETARDTQYF.

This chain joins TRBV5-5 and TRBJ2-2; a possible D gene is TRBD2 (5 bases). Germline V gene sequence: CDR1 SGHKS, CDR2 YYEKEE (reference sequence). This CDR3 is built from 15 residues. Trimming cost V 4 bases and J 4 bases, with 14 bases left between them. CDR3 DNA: TGTGCCAGCAGCGCCCGACAAAGCGGCACCGGGGAGCTGTTTTTT. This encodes CASSARQSGTGELFF.

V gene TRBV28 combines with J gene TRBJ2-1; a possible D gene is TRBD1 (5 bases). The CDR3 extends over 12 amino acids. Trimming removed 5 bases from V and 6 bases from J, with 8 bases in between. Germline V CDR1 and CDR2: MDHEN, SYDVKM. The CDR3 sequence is CASSPDSNEQFF. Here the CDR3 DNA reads TGTGCCAGCAGTCCCGACAGCAATGAGCAGTTCTTC.

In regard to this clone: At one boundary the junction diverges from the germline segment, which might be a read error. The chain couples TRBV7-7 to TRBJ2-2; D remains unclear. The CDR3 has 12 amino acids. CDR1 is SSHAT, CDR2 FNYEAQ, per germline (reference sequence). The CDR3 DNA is TGTGCTAGCAGCTATGCAGCTGGGGAGCTGTTTTTT. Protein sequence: CASSYAAGELFF.

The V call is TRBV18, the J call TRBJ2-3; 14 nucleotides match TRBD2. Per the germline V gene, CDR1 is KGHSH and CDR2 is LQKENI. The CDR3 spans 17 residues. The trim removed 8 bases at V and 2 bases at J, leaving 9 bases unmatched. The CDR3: CASLKGTSGRTTDTQYF. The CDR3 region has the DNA TGTGCCAGCCTAAAGGGGACTAGCGGGAGAACCACAGATACGCAGTATTTT.

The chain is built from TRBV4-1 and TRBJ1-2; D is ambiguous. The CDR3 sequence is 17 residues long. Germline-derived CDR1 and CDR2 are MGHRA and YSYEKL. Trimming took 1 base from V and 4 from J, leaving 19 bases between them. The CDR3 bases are TGCGCCAGCAGCCAAGGTCTTGCTTCCGATGGGCTCTATGGCTACACCTTC. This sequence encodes CASSQGLASDGLYGYTF.

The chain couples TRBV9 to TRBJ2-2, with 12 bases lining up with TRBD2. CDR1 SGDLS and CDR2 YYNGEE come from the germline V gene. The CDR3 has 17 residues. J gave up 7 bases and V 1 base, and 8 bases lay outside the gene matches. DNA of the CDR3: TGTGCCAGCAGCGTATCCGGACTAGCGGGGTCCAGCGGGGAGCTGTTTTTT. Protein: CASSVSGLAGSSGELFF.

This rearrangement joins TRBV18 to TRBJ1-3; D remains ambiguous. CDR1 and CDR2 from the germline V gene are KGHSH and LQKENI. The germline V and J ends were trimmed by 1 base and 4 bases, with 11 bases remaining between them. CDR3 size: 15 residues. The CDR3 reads CASSPRQVQGNTIYF. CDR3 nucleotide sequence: TGTGCCAGCTCACCACGGCAGGTACAAGGAAACACCATATATTTT.

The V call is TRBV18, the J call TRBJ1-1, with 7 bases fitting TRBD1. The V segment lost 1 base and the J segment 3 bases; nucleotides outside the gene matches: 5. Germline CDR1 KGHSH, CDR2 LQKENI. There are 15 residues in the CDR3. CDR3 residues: CASSPHPGGDTEAFF. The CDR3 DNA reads TGTGCCAGCTCACCACACCCAGGGGGGGACACTGAAGCTTTCTTT.

The CDR3 loop is CASSGRTVYEQYF. The CDR3 nucleotides are TGTGCCAGCAGTGGCAGGACAGTCTACGAGCAGTACTTC. The J gene is TRBJ2-7, the V gene TRBV28; a weak D match, TRBD1 (6 bases). The CDR3 is 13 residues long. CDR1 is MDHEN, CDR2 SYDVKM, per germline. V was clipped by 5 bases and J by 3 bases, with 11 bases between them. The full variable domain, rest sourced from reference TRBV28 and TRBJ2-7, is DVKVTQSSRYLVKRTGEKVFLECVQDMDHENMFWYRQDPGLGLRLIYFSYDVKMKEKGDIPEGYSVSREKKERFSLILESASTNQTSMYLCASSGRTVYEQYFGPGTRLTVT.

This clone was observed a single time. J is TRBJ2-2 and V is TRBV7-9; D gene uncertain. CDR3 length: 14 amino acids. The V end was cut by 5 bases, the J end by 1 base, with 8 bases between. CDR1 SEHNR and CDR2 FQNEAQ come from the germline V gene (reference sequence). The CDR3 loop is CASSKHRNTGELFF. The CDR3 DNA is TGTGCCAGCAGCAAACACAGGAACACCGGGGAGCTGTTTTTT. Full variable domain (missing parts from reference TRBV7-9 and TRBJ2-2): DTGVSQNPRHKITKRGQNVTFRCDPISEHNRLYWYRQTLGQGPEFLTYFQNEAQLEKSRLLSDRFSAERPKGSFSTLEIQRTEQGDSAMYLCASSKHRNTGELFFGEGSRLTVL.

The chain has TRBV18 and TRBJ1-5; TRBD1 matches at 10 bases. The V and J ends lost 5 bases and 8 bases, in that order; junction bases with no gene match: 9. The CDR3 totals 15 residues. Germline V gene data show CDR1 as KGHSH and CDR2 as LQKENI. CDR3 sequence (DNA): TGTGCCAGCTCATCGGGACAGGGGTCTTTTGAGCCCCAGCATTTT. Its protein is CASSSGQGSFEPQHF.

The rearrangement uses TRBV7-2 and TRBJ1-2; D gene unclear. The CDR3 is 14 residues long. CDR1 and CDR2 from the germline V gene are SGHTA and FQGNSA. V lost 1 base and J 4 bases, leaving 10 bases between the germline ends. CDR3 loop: CASSLEHPRYGYTF. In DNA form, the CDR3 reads TGTGCCAGCAGCTTAGAGCATCCCCGCTATGGCTACACCTTC. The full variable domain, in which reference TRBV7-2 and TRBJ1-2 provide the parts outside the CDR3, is GAGVSQSPSNKVTEKGKDVELRCDPISGHTALYWYRQSLGQGLEFLIYFQGNSAPDKSGLPSDRFSAERTGGSVSTLTIQRTQQEDSAVYLCASSLEHPRYGYTFGSGTRLTVV.